The clone carrying this T cell receptor (beta chain) was seen more than once but under ten times. V was clipped by 3 bases and J by 4 bases, with 12 bases between them. This CDR3 is 14 amino acids long. TCRdb redid the calling of the 5' RACE reads with MiXCR, one entry per CDR3 protein. The data hold some 140,000 distinct CDR3 sequences, with roughly 8% observed a single time. The sample belongs to a study of CD8 T cells in ankylosing spondylitis. This chain joins TRBV12-3 or TRBV12-4 and TRBJ1-1; perhaps TRBD1 as D (5 bases). The sample consisted of synovial fluid, either unsorted or a sorted T cell fraction (not recorded which). The sequence derives from a male donor with ankylosing spondylitis. For the CDR3, the DNA is TGTGCCAGCAGTTTGAACTATGGGGGCACTGAAGCTTTCTTT. Protein: CASSLNYGGTEAFF.